Below, 17 T cell receptor beta chains from the same sample are listed, as sequenced in a study of T cells in Graves' hyperthyroidism and ophthalmopathy. TCR beta CDR3 region amplification was performed from RNA transcripts. The study used the HTBI primer set for a first-round RT-PCR of the TCR CDR3. MiXCR was run by TCRdb on the multiplex PCR reads, yielding one entry per CDR3 protein. The sample holds hundreds of thousands of distinct CDR3 sequences, 14% to 15% seen once. Specimen: blood. The receptors were gathered from a woman aged 30 to 39 with Graves' hyperthyroidism.

This clonotype was seen only a few times. V is TRBV5-1 and J is TRBJ2-1; a weak D match, TRBD2 (10 bases). CDR3 length: 21 amino acids. The germline gives CDR1 SGHRS, CDR2 YFSETQ. Trimming pared 0 bases from V and 4 bases from J, leaving 29 bases between. In nucleotides, the CDR3 is TGCGCCAGCAGCTTGGGAACAGGGGGCGCGAGACTAGCGGGTGGATACAATGAGCAGTTCTTC. It is translated as CASSLGTGGARLAGGYNEQFF.

In its sample, this clonotype was seen many times. The chain combines TRBV3-1 with TRBJ2-7, with D tentatively TRBD1 (5 bases). Germline CDR1 and CDR2: LGHDT and YNNKEL (reference sequence). Trimming took off 5 bases at V and 0 bases at J, with 11 bases between the two ends. CDR3 length: 14 residues. In nucleotides, the CDR3 is TGTGCCAGCAGCTACAGGTTGAGCTCCTACGAGCAGTACTTC. It is translated as CASSYRLSSYEQYF.

This clonotype was detected only a few times. CDR3 DNA sequence: TGTGCCAGCAGCTTAGGACCGGGACTAGCAGCTCGAGGGCAGTTCTTC. Protein sequence: CASSLGPGLAARGQFF. V gene TRBV7-9 combines with J gene TRBJ2-1; TRBD2 matches 9 bases. Germline V gene sequence: CDR1 SEHNR, CDR2 FQNEAQ (reference sequence). There are 16 residues in the CDR3. The V and J ends lost 1 base and 12 bases, in that order; junction bases with no gene match: 13.

This chain connects TRBV5-1 to TRBJ2-7; D might be TRBD1 (5 bases). The CDR3 is 16 amino acids. Trimming shortened V by 0 bases and J by 6 bases, and 19 bases separated the two germline ends. Germline CDR1 and CDR2: SGHRS and YFSETQ. This CDR3 reads CASSLVTGSHSGEQYF. The CDR3 nucleotides are TGCGCCAGCAGCTTGGTCACAGGCAGCCACTCTGGCGAGCAGTACTTC.

A word on this clonotype: The conserved phenylalanine or tryptophan is not found at the CDR3 terminus, so this likely reflects a read error. The chain links TRBV11-2 to TRBJ2-7; the match to TRBD2 covers 9 bases. Germline values: CDR1 SGHAT, CDR2 FQNNGV. The CDR3 sequence is 16 residues long. V was clipped by 4 bases and J by 0 bases; unmatched bases: 7. The DNA for the CDR3 is TGTGCCAGCAGCTCCATAGCGGGAGAACCCTCCTACGAGCAGTACCTC. Its protein product is CASSSIAGEPSYEQYL.

This clonotype was observed at least ten times. The genes are TRBV2 and TRBJ2-7, with a possible D match to TRBD2 (5 bases). V was shortened by 5 bases and J by 2 bases, with 16 bases between the two germline ends. Per the germline V gene, CDR1 is SNHLY and CDR2 is FYNNEI. The CDR3 consists of 15 residues. The CDR3 reads CASSPGREGAYEQYF. For the CDR3, the DNA is TGTGCCAGCAGTCCCGGACGGGAAGGAGCCTACGAGCAGTACTTC. The whole variable domain, remainder taken from reference TRBV2 and TRBJ2-7, is EPEVTQTPSHQVTQMGQEVILRCVPISNHLYFYWYRQILGQKVEFLVSFYNNEISEKSEIFDDQFSVERPDGSNFTLKIRSTKLEDSAMYFCASSPGREGAYEQYFGPGTRLTVT.

This clonotype has a handful of counts. The conserved closing phenylalanine or tryptophan is absent in this CDR3, likely reflecting a read error. V usage is TRBV28 and J usage is TRBJ2-7, with 10 bases that match TRBD1. Germline CDR1 and CDR2: MDHEN and SYDVKM. V lost 5 bases and J lost 3; bases outside the gene matches: 4. This CDR3 has 14 amino acids. The CDR3 sequence: CASSPRTGGYEQYL. The DNA for the CDR3 is TGTGCCAGCAGTCCCCGGACAGGGGGCTACGAGCAGTACCTC.

This sequence joins TRBV12-3 or TRBV12-4 and TRBJ2-1; no clear D gene. V was trimmed by 5 bases and J by 0 bases, leaving 11 bases between them. This CDR3 has 15 amino acids. For the CDR3, the DNA is TGTGCCAGCAGTCCAGACATGAGCTCCTACAATGAGCAGTTCTTC. This codes for CASSPDMSSYNEQFF.

This clonotype was observed at least ten times. The V call is TRBV3-1, the J call TRBJ1-1; no clear D gene. The CDR3 has 11 residues. Looked up from germline, CDR1 is LGHDT and CDR2 is YNNKEL (reference sequence). With 2 bases removed from V and 8 bases from J, the gap between germline ends came to 6 bases. The CDR3 DNA follows: TGTGCCAGCAGCCAAAATACGGAAGCTTTCTTT. This gives the protein CASSQNTEAFF. The full variable domain, completed using reference TRBV3-1 and TRBJ1-1, is DTAVSQTPKYLVTQMGNDKSIKCEQNLGHDTMYWYKQDSKKFLKIMFSYNNKELIINETVPNRFSPKSPDKAHLNLHINSLELGDSAVYFCASSQNTEAFFGQGTRLTVV.

This clonotype was detected many times. J is TRBJ2-1 and V is TRBV6-2 or TRBV6-3; TRBD2 aligns across 7 bases. This CDR3 has 14 residues. The V and J ends lost 11 bases and 0 bases, in that order; junction bases with no gene match: 7. Germline V gene sequence: CDR1 MNHEY, CDR2 SVGEGT. The CDR3 region has the DNA TGTGCCGTCAACCGGGGGGTCTCCTACAATGAGCAGTTCTTC. It translates to CAVNRGVSYNEQFF.

This clonotype was detected many times. The V gene is TRBV9, the J gene TRBJ2-5; D call uncertain. CDR3 size: 12 residues. The germline V gene has CDR1 SGDLS and CDR2 YYNGEE. Between the trimmed V and J ends, which lost 0 bases and 5 bases, there was a span of 5 bases. The CDR3 loop reads CASSVAEETQYF. In DNA, the CDR3 is TGTGCCAGCAGCGTAGCGGAGGAGACCCAGTACTTC.

This clonotype was counted ten times or more. This chain connects TRBV28 to TRBJ2-3; the D gene is possibly TRBD2 (5 bases). The CDR3 runs 15 residues. The ends were cut back, 7 bases at V and 5 bases at J, with 19 bases in the middle. The germline V gene encodes CDR1 MDHEN and CDR2 SYDVKM. In DNA, the CDR3 is TGTGCCAGCACCACGACTAATCTGCTTGGAGATACGCAGTATTTT. Translation: CASTTTNLLGDTQYF.

The V and J genes are TRBV27 and TRBJ2-3, with TRBD1 matching 12 bases. This CDR3 contains 16 residues. The germline CDR1 and CDR2 sequences are MNHEY and SMNVEV (reference sequence). V lost 5 bases to trimming and J lost 4 bases; unmatched junction nucleotides: 7. The CDR3 is CASSPTGQGAADTQYF. CDR3 bases: TGTGCCAGCAGTCCCACGGGACAGGGGGCGGCAGATACGCAGTATTTT.

There are many counts of this clonotype. The rearrangement links TRBV20-1 to TRBJ2-7; the D call may be TRBD1 or TRBD2 (6 bases each). This CDR3 contains 15 residues. With 1 base removed from V and 2 bases from J, the gap between germline ends came to 15 bases. Looked up from germline, CDR1 is DFQATT and CDR2 is SNEGSKA (reference sequence). The CDR3, as DNA: TGCAGTGCTAGAGCCACCACAGGGACTCCCTACGAGCAGTACTTC. Translated, it gives CSARATTGTPYEQYF.

The CDR3 loop reads CATSDYFGEQFF. The CDR3 bases are TGTGCCACCAGTGATTATTTCGGGGAGCAGTTCTTC. The chain carries TRBV24-1 and TRBJ2-1; D unclear. Trimming pared 2 bases from V and 10 bases from J, leaving 8 bases between. The CDR3 is made up of 12 amino acids. Germline V lookup: CDR1 KGHDR, CDR2 SFDVKD.

This clonotype appeared many times. The chain recombines TRBV24-1 with TRBJ2-5; 13 bases agree with TRBD2. Looked up from germline, CDR1 is KGHDR and CDR2 is SFDVKD. V trimming: 3 bases; J trimming: 4 bases; junction bases outside the gene matches: 4. The CDR3 contains 16 residues. CDR3 amino acids: CATSDPGLAGVETQYF. CDR3 nucleotides: TGTGCCACCAGTGATCCCGGACTAGCGGGAGTAGAGACCCAGTACTTC.

In this sample, this clonotype turned up a few times. V gene TRBV20-1 combines with J gene TRBJ1-5, with D hard to call. The CDR3 has 11 amino acids. With 8 bases removed from V and 5 bases from J, the gap between germline ends came to 10 bases. CDR1 DFQATT and CDR2 SNEGSKA come from the germline V gene (reference sequence). The CDR3 loop reads CSTGEDQPQHF. In DNA form, the CDR3 reads TGCAGTACTGGGGAGGATCAGCCCCAGCATTTT.